The sequence of this T cell receptor beta chain was determined in a study of identical twins. TCRdb re-called the 5' RACE reads with MiXCR, one entry per CDR3 protein. Of 500,000 to 700,000 distinct CDR3 sequences in the sample, 7.1% were seen once. There are many counts of this clonotype. Its antigen is undetermined. Study-wide findings and caveats: Conclusions were based on cross-sectional statistical analysis, without following the same donors.

This sample also appeared in a second study, on yellow fever vaccine responses in identical twins.

Sequencing was done on a sample of PBMCs. The TCR originated in a woman aged 18-29 years in good health.

CDR3 coding DNA: TGTGCCACCAGTGATGGTGGACAGTATCACTATGAGCAGTTCTTC. Its translation is CATSDGGQYHYEQFF. The chain links TRBV24-1 to TRBJ2-1, with D tentatively TRBD1 (6 bases). Germline values: CDR1 KGHDR, CDR2 SFDVKD. The V end lost 3 bases, the J end lost 8 bases, and 16 bases lay between the germline ends. CDR3 length equals 15 residues.